This T cell receptor beta chain was retrieved from a study of T cells in Graves' hyperthyroidism and ophthalmopathy. Researchers barred patients who had uncontrolled infection, other autoimmune disease, pregnancy or lactation. Amplification yielded TCR beta CDR3 regions, with RNA transcripts as the source. A first-round RT-PCR of the TCR CDR3 used the HTBI primer set. TCRdb independently ran MiXCR on the multiplex PCR reads; one entry per CDR3 protein. This sample has 330,000 or so distinct CDR3 sequences, with roughly 20% found just once. Notes on the study in general: The majority of expanded thyroid clonotypes above 0.001 also appeared in blood.

In this sample, this clonotype turned up many times. Its specificity is not known. The sequence was collected from a woman aged 40 to 50 with Graves' ophthalmopathy. Input material: blood.

DNA of the CDR3: TGTGCCAGCACCACAGGACTAGATGGCTACGAGCAGTACTTC. Amino acid sequence: CASTTGLDGYEQYF. J is TRBJ2-7 and V is TRBV12-3 or TRBV12-4; 7 bases fit TRBD2. The CDR3 runs 14 residues. With V trimmed by 7 bases and J by 3 bases, 9 bases remained unmatched.